This entry lists 2 T cell receptor beta chains sequenced from one sample in a study of spatial heterogeneity in lung cancer. Study-wide points: Tumors with more nonsynonymous mutations had more expanded intratumoral alpha and beta TCRs.

TCRdb reprocessed the 5' RACE reads with MiXCR, giving one entry per CDR3 protein. The sample lists roughly 3,300 distinct CDR3 sequences; roughly 4.7% were seen once. Their antigen targets remain unknown. Stated time point: sample taken at primary tumor resection. The starting material was lung tumor tissue, obtained at surgery. The receptors come from a female donor with early-stage non-small cell lung cancer.

Within the sample, this clonotype is medium-sized (0.01 to 0.1%). The chain joins TRBV12-3 or TRBV12-4 to TRBJ2-3, with D tentatively TRBD2 (5 bases). The CDR3 is 14 residues long. Trimming took 6 bases from V and 1 from J, leaving 11 bases between them. The CDR3 nucleotides read TGTGCCAGCAGCGGGGTCCTTGGCACAGATACGCAGTATTTT. The encoded protein is CASSGVLGTDTQYF.

This clonotype was picked up many times. The chain employs TRBV5-1 and TRBJ2-6; perhaps TRBD2 as D (5 bases). The CDR3 sequence is 16 residues long. Between the trimmed V and J ends, which lost 1 base and 2 bases, there was a span of 10 bases. Germline V gives CDR1 SGHRS, CDR2 YFSETQ. The CDR3 loop reads CASSLKGEAGANVLTF. The CDR3 nucleotides read TGCGCCAGCAGCTTGAAGGGAGAGGCTGGGGCCAACGTCCTGACTTTC.